The source of this T cell receptor (beta chain) is a study of blood T cell repertoires in COVID-19 (TCRdb year 2020). Context from the whole study: Collaborator samples came from the United States, Italy and Spain and covered acute and convalescent phases of COVID-19. The material from the prospective study consisted of cDNA or gDNA derived from T cells, B-cell-depleted T cells, or PBMCs. The samples were drawn from the first 160 participants of the ongoing ImmuneRACE study and from 950 to 1,500 subjects provided by 6 global collaborators. The repertoires were released in a freely available public database intended as a resource for research on the immune response to SARS-CoV-2. Deeply sampled blood TCRbeta repertoires from subjects exposed to, actively infected with, or recovered from COVID-19 were included in the dataset. Where available, HLA class I and class II types were taken from metadata supplied by the sample provider and were not determined by assay-based typing. Sample metadata almost always included a de-identified subject ID, COVID-19 status, age in years and sex.

Reading from cysteine to phenylalanine, the CDR3 counts 15 amino acids. Only the CDR3 DNA stays, 45 bases, in frame from base 1. The V end gives up 7 bases and the J end 5 bases, leaving 9 bases in the junction not matched to a gene. CDR1 and CDR2 were assigned from the germline V gene as MDHEN and SYDVKM. General study outcomes and caveats: The amount of clinical and demographic metadata varied by source and participant and was provided uncurated.

Enrolling through a virtual design, the prospective study's participants ranged in age from about 18 to 89 years and lived across some 22 United States geographic areas. To assign participants to cohorts, the prospective study relied on clinical history that participants themselves reported in a screening survey and a study questionnaire. For ImmuneRACE Cohort 3, a participant was defined as recovered based on two consecutive negative NP/OP PCR tests, clearance by a healthcare professional, or resolution of symptoms. In the prospective study, whole blood, serum and a nasopharyngeal or oropharyngeal swab were collected from each participant by mobile phlebotomists. Additional blood draws and questionnaires over an approximately two-month period could optionally be provided by prospective study participants. Prospective study blood samples were shipped either frozen or at room temperature before DNA extraction.

As concerns this clone: Its antigen has not been determined. No much larger clone is present one base from it, and per-base qualities are unavailable.

The immunoSEQ Assay, a bias-controlled multiplex PCR, was used to amplify TCRbeta CDR3 regions from genomic DNA. Under the source paper's analysis protocol: Within the assay, amplification of reference gene primers was used to estimate how many nucleated cells each sample contained. Sequence reads were collapsed and filtered to measure the absolute abundance of every unique TCRbeta CDR3 rearrangement. For each sample, productive Simpson clonality was calculated by taking the square root of Simpson's diversity index across productive rearrangements. TCRdb obtained this table from immuneACCESS and retained in-frame rearrangements with V and J assigned. These tables miss some clones; where compared with another copy, unresolved V genes account for less than half of the shortfall, and the remainder is unexplained. D and trimming were read from the DNA, whereas the V and J calls and clone size are those reported in that table. The sample table lists about 190,000 clones, more than 75% of them with a count of one. Roughly a sixth of the sample comes from the top ten.

This clonotype originated in a woman aged 45-59 years who had recovered from COVID-19. The chain links TRBV28 with TRBJ1-4; TRBD1 fits 8 bases in the junction. Source material: PBMCs or T cells enriched from blood (not recorded which). The CDR3 region has the sequence CASTPATGENEKLFF. The nucleotide sequence reads TGTGCCAGCACCCCTGCGACAGGGGAGAATGAAAAACTGTTTTTT.